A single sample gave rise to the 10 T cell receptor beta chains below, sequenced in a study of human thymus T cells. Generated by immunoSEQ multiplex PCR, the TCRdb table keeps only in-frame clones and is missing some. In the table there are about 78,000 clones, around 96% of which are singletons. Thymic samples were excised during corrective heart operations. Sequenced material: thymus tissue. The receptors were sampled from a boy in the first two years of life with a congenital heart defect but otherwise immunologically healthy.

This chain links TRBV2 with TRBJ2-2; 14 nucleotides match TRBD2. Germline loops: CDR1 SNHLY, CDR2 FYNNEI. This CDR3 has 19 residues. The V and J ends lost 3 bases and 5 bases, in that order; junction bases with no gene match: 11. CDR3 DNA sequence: TGTGCCAGCAGTGAGGCCTGGACTAGCGGGGGGCGAGGAACCGGGGAGCTGTTTTTT. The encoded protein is CASSEAWTSGGRGTGELFF.

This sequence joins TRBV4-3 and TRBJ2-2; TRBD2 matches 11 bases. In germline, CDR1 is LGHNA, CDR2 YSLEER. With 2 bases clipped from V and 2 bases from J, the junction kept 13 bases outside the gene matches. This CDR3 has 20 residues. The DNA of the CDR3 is TGCGCCAGCAGCCAATCAATCCCACCGGGACTAGCGGACAACACCGGGGAGCTGTTTTTT. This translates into CASSQSIPPGLADNTGELFF.

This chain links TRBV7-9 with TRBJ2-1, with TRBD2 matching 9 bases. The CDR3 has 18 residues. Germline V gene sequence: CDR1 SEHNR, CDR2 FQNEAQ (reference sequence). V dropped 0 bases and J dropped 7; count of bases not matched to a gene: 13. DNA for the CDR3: TGTGCCAGCAGCTTAGCGTTCAGAACTAGCGGGTCGGAAAATGAGCAGTTCTTC. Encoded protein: CASSLAFRTSGSENEQFF.

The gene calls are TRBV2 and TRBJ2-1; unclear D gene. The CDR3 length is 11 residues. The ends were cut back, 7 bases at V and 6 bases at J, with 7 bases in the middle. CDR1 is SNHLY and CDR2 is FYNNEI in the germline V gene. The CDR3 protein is CASTSINEQFF. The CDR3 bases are TGTGCCAGCACAAGTATCAATGAGCAGTTCTTC.

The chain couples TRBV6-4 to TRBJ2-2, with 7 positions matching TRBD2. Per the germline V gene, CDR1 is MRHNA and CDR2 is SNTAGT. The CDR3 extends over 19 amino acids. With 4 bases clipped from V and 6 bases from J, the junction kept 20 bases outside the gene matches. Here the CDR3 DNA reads TGTGCCAGCAGTGGCCCAGGGAGGGATAGACTAGGAGACGCCGGGGAGCTGTTTTTT. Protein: CASSGPGRDRLGDAGELFF.

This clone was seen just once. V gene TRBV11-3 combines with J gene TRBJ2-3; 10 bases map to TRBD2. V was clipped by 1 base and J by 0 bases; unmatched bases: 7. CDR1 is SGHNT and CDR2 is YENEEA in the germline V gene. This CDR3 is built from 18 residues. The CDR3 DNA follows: TGTGCCAGCAGCTTAGCGGGAGCGGGGGGGTCTAGCACAGATACGCAGTATTTT. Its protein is CASSLAGAGGSSTDTQYF.

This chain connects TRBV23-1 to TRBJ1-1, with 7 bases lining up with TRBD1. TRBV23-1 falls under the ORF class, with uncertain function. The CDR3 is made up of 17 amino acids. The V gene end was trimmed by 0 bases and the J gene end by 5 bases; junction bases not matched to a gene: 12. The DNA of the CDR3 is TGCGCCAGCAGTCAATCCAAGGGGGCGACAGAAAAAACTGAAGCTTTCTTT. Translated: CASSQSKGATEKTEAFF.

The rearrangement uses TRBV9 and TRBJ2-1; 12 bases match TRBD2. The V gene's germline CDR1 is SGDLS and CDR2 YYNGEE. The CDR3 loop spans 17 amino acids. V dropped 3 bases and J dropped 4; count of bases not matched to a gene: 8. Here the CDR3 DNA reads TGTGCCAGCAGCGCCCGGACTAGCGGGGCCCTATACAATGAGCAGTTCTTC. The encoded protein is CASSARTSGALYNEQFF. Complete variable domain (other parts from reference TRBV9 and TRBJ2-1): DSGVTQTPKHLITATGQRVTLRCSPRSGDLSVYWYQQSLDQGLQFLIQYYNGEERAKGNILERFSAQQFPDLHSELNLSSLELGDSALYFCASSARTSGALYNEQFFGPGTRLTVL.

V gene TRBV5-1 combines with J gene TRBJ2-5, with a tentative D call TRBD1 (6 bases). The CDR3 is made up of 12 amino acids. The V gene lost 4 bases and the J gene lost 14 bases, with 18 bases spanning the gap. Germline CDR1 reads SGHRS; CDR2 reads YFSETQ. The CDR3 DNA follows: TGCGCCAGCAGCCCCAGGGGATCTCATATCTACTTC. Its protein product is CASSPRGSHIYF.

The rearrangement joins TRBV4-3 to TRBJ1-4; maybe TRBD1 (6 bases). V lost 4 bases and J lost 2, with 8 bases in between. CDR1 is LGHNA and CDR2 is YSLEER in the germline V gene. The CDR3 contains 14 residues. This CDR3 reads CASSPDRTNEKLFF. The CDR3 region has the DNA TGCGCCAGCAGCCCAGACAGGACTAATGAAAAACTGTTTTTT.